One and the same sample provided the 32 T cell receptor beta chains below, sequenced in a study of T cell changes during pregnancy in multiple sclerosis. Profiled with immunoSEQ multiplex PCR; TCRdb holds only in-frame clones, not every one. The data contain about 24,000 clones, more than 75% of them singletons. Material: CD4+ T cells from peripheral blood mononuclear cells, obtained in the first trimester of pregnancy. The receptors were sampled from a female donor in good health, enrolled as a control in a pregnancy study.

The DNA of the CDR3 is TGTGCCAGCAGCGTAGAAGGAGGCGAGCAGTACTTC. Encoded protein: CASSVEGGEQYF. The chain combines TRBV9 with TRBJ2-7, with D perhaps TRBD2 (5 bases). Trimming took off 0 bases at V and 6 bases at J, with 7 bases between the two ends. From germline, CDR1 is SGDLS and CDR2 YYNGEE. The CDR3 length is 12 residues.

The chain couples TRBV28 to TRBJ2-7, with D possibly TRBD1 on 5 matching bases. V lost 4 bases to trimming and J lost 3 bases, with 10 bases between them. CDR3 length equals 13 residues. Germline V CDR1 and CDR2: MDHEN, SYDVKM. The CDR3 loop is CASSSIDSYEQYF. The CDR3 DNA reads TGTGCCAGCAGTTCCATTGACAGCTACGAGCAGTACTTC.

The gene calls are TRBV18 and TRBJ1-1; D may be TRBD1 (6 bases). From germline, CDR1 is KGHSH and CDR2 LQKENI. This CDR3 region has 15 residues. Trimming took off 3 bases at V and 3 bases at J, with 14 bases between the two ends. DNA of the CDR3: TGTGCCAGCTCACCGCTGACAGGCTTGGACACTGAAGCTTTCTTT. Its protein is CASSPLTGLDTEAFF.

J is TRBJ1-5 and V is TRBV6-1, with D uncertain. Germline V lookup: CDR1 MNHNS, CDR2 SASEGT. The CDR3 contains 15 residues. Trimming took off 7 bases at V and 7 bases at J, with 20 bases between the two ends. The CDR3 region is CASTPIRSPAQPQHF. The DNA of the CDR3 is TGTGCCAGCACCCCTATAAGATCCCCCGCCCAGCCCCAGCATTTT.

CDR3 DNA: TGTGCCAGCAGTTTATCCCCCTACCGGGACAATGAGCAGTTCTTC. Translating it yields CASSLSPYRDNEQFF. The J gene is TRBJ2-1, the V gene TRBV27; D remains unclear. Trimming stripped 0 bases from V and 5 bases from J, with 11 bases between. This CDR3 is 15 amino acids long. Germline CDR1 reads MNHEY; CDR2 reads SMNVEV (reference sequence).

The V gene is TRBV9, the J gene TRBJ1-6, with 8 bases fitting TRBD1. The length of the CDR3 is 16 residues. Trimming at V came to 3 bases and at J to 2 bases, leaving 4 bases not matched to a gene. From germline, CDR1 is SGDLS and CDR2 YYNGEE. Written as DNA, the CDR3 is TGTGCCAGCAGCGCCCTGGACAGGGCCTATAATTCACCCCTCCACTTT. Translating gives CASSALDRAYNSPLHF.

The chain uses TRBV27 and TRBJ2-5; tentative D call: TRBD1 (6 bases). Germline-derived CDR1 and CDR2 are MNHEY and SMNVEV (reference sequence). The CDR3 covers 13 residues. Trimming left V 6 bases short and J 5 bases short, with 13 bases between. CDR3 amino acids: CASSPTGFETQYF. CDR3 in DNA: TGTGCCAGCAGCCCCACAGGGTTCGAGACCCAGTACTTC.

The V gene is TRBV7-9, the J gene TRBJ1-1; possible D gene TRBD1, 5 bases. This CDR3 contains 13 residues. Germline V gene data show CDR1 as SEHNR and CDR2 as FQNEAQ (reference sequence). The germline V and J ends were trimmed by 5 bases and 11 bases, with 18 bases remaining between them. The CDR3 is CASSPPGDSMAFF. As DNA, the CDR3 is TGTGCCAGCAGCCCTCCGGGGGATTCAATGGCTTTCTTT.

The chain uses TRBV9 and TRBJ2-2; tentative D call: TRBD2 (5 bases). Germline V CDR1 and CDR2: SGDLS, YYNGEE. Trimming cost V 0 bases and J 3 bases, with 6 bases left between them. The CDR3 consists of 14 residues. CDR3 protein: CASSVVLDTGELFF. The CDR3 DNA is TGTGCCAGCAGCGTAGTACTAGACACCGGGGAGCTGTTTTTT.

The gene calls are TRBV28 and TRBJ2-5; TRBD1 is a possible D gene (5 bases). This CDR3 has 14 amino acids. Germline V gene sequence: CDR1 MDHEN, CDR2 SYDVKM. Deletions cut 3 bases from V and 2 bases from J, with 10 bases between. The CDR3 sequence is CASSFSGWQETQYF. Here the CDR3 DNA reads TGTGCCAGCAGTTTTTCAGGGTGGCAAGAGACCCAGTACTTC. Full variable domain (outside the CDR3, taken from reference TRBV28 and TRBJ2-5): DVKVTQSSRYLVKRTGEKVFLECVQDMDHENMFWYRQDPGLGLRLIYFSYDVKMKEKGDIPEGYSVSREKKERFSLILESASTNQTSMYLCASSFSGWQETQYFGPGTRLLVL.

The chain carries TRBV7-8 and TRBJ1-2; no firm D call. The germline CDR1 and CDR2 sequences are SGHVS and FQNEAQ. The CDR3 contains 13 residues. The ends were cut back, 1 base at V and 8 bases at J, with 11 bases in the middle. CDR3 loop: CASSLDLGSGYTF. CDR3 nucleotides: TGTGCCAGCAGCTTAGATTTGGGCTCGGGCTACACCTTC.

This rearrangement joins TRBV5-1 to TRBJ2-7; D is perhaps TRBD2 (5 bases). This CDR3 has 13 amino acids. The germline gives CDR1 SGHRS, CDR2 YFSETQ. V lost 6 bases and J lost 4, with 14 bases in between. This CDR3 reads CASNEGSSYEQYF. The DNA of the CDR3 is TGCGCCAGCAACGAGGGCTCGAGTTACGAGCAGTACTTC.

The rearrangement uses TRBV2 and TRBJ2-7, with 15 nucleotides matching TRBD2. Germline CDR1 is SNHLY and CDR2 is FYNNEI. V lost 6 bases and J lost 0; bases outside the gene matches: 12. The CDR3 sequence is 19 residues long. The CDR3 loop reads CASRAPGLAGGRSSYEQYF. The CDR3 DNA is TGTGCCAGCAGGGCCCCGGGACTAGCGGGGGGACGGAGCTCCTACGAGCAGTACTTC.

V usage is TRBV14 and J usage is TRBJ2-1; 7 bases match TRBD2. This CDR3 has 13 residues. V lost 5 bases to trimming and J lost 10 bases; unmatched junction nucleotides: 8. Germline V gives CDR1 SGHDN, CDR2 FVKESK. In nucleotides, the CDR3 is TGTGCCAGCAGCTTAAGGACTAGATCGGAGCAGTTCTTC. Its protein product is CASSLRTRSEQFF.

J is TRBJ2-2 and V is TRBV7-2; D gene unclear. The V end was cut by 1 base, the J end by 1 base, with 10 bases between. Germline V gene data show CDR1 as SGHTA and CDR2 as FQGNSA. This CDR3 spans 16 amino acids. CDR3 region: CASSLVSLGNTGELFF. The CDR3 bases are TGTGCCAGCAGCTTAGTTAGCTTGGGGAACACCGGGGAGCTGTTTTTT.

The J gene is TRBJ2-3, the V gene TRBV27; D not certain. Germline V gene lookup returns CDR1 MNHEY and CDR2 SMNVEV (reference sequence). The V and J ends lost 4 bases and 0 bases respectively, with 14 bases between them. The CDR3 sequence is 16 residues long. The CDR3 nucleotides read TGTGCCAGCAGTTCCGGCCCCCCGACTAGCACAGATACGCAGTATTTT. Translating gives CASSSGPPTSTDTQYF.

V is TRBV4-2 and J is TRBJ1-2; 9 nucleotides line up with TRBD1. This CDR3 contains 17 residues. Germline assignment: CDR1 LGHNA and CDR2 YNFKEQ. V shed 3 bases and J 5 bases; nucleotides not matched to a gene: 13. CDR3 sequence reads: CASSHTGQGLKRYGYTF. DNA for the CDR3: TGTGCCAGCAGCCATACGGGACAGGGCCTTAAGAGGTATGGCTACACCTTC.

The CDR3 is CASSPQGRETQYF. The CDR3 DNA is TGTGCCAGCTCACCACAGGGGAGGGAGACCCAGTACTTC. The rearrangement joins TRBV18 to TRBJ2-5, with a weak D call TRBD2 (6 bases). The CDR3 has 13 amino acids. Deletions cut 1 base from V and 5 bases from J, with 8 bases between. From germline, CDR1 is KGHSH and CDR2 LQKENI.

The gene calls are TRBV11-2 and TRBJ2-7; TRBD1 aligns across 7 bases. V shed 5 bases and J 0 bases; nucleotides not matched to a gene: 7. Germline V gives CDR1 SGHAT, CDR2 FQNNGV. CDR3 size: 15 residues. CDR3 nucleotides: TGTGCCAGCAGCGGCAGACAGGGCCACTCCTACGAGCAGTACTTC. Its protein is CASSGRQGHSYEQYF.

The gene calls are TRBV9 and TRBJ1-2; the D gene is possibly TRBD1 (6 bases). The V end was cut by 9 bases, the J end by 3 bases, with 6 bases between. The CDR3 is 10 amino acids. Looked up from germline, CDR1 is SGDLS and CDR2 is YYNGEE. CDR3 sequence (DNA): TGTGCCAAGGGGGACTATGGCTACACCTTC. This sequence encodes CAKGDYGYTF.

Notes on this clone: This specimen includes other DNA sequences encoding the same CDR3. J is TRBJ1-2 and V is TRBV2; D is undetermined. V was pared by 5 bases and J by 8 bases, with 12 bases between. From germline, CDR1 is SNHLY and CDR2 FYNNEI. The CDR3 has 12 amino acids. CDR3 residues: CASSLHGVGYTF. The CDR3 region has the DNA TGTGCCAGCAGTCTCCACGGGGTCGGCTACACCTTC. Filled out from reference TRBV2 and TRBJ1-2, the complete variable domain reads EPEVTQTPSHQVTQMGQEVILRCVPISNHLYFYWYRQILGQKVEFLVSFYNNEISEKSEIFDDQFSVERPDGSNFTLKIRSTKLEDSAMYFCASSLHGVGYTFGSGTRLTVV.

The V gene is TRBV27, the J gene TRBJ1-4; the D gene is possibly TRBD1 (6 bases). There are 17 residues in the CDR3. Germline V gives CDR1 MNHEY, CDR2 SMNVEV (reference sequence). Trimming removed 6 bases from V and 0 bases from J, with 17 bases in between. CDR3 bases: TGTGCCAGCAGCCCAAGGGGGGGCCCCACAACTAATGAAAAACTGTTTTTT. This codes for CASSPRGGPTTNEKLFF.

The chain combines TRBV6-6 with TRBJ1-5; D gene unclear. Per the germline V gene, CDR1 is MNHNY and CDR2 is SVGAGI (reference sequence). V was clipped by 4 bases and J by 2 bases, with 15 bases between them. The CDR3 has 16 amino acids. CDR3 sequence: CASSSRSGTGNQPQHF. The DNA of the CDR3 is TGTGCCAGCAGTTCCCGGTCCGGTACGGGCAATCAGCCCCAGCATTTT.

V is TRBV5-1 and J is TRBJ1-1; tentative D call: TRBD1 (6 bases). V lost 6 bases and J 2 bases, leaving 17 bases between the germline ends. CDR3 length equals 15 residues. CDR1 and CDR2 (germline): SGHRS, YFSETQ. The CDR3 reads CASKPAGVPNTEAFF. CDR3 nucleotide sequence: TGCGCCAGCAAACCAGCAGGGGTACCCAACACTGAAGCTTTCTTT. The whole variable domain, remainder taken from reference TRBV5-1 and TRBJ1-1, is KAGVTQTPRYLIKTRGQQVTLSCSPISGHRSVSWYQQTPGQGLQFLFEYFSETQRNKGNFPGRFSGRQFSNSRSEMNVSTLELGDSALYLCASKPAGVPNTEAFFGQGTRLTVV.

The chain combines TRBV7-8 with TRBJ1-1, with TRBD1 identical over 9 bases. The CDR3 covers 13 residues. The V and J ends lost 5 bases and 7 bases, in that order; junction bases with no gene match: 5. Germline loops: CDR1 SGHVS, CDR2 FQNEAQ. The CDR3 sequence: CASSQGTGIEAFF. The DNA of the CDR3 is TGTGCCAGCAGCCAAGGGACAGGGATTGAAGCTTTCTTT.

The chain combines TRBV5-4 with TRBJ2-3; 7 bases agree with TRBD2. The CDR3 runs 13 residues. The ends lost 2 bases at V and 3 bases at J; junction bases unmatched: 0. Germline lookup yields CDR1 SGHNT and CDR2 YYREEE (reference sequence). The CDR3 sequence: CASSLAGTDTQYF. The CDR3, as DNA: TGTGCCAGCAGCTTAGCGGGAACAGATACGCAGTATTTT.

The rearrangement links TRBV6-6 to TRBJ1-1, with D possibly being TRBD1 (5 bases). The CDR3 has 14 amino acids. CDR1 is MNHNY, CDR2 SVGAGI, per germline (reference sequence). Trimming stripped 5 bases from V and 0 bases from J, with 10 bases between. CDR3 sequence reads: CASSPGLVNTEAFF. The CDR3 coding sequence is TGTGCCAGCAGTCCGGGACTGGTGAACACTGAAGCTTTCTTT.

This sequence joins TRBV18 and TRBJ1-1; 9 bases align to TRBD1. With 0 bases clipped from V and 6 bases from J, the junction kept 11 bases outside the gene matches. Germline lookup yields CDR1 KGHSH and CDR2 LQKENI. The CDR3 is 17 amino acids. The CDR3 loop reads CASSPPTGGPVVAEAFF. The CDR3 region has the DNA TGTGCCAGCTCACCACCGACAGGGGGGCCAGTGGTCGCTGAAGCTTTCTTT.

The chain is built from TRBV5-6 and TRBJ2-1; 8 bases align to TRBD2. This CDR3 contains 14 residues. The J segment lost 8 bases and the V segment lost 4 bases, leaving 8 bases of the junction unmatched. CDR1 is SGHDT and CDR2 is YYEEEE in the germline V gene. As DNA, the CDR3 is TGTGCCAGCAGCGGCGGGGGGCCCCACGATGAGCAGTTCTTC. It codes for CASSGGGPHDEQFF.

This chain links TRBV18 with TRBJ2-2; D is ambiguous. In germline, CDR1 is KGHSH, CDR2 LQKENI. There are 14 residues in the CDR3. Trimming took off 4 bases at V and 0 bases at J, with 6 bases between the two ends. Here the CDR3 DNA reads TGTGCCAGCTCACTTTCAGCGAACACCGGGGAGCTGTTTTTT. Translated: CASSLSANTGELFF.

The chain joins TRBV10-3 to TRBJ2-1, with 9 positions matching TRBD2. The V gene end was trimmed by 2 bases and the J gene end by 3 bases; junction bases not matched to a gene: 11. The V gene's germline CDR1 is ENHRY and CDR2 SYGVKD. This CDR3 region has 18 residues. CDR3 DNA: TGTGCCATCAGTGAGCCGGGGCTAGCGGGAAGAGACTACAATGAGCAGTTCTTC. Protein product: CAISEPGLAGRDYNEQFF.

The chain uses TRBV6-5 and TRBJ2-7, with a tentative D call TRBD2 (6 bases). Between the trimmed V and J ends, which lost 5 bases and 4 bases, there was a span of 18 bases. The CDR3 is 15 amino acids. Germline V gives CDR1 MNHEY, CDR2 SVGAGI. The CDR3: CASSAPGTREYEQYF. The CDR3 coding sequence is TGTGCCAGCAGTGCGCCCGGGACTCGCGAATACGAGCAGTACTTC.